The 12 T cell receptor beta chains listed next were all sequenced from one sample in a study of shared clonotypes between healthy human individuals. Repertoires were generated with immunoSEQ multiplex PCR, while TCRdb's copy carries only in-frame clones and drops some. The sample has about a million clones, around four fifths seen once; the top ten hold approximately 1.5%. The specimen was memory CD4+ T cells sorted from blood. This sample's subset: CD45RA-negative fraction. These receptors all stem from a man between 18 and 35 years old in good health.

The chain combines TRBV5-1 with TRBJ2-2; tentative D call: TRBD1 (6 bases). CDR1 and CDR2 (germline): SGHRS, YFSETQ. V was shortened by 4 bases and J by 3 bases, with 13 bases between the two germline ends. The CDR3 runs 15 residues. The CDR3 nucleotides read TGCGCCAGCAGCCCAAACAGGGTAGACACCGGGGAGCTGTTTTTT. It codes for CASSPNRVDTGELFF.

The chain recombines TRBV6-1 with TRBJ2-1; tentative D call: TRBD2 (6 bases). The germline V gene has CDR1 MNHNS and CDR2 SASEGT. Trimming stripped 10 bases from V and 9 bases from J, with 22 bases between. The CDR3 is 14 residues long. The CDR3 DNA is TGTGCCACTACCCCGGAGGGGACCTATAGTGAGCAGTTCTTC. Translated: CATTPEGTYSEQFF.

This chain connects TRBV6-6 to TRBJ2-7; the D gene is possibly TRBD1 (8 bases). Per the germline V gene, CDR1 is MNHNY and CDR2 is SVGAGI (reference sequence). V lost 8 bases to trimming and J lost 2 bases, with 22 bases between them. The CDR3 length is 16 residues. The CDR3 bases are TGTGCCAGCTTCCCAGGGGGCGGGAGTGCCACCTACGAGCAGTACTTC. Protein sequence: CASFPGGGSATYEQYF.

The chain combines TRBV5-8 with TRBJ2-1; unclear D gene. The CDR3 contains 19 residues. Germline V gene data show CDR1 as SGHTS and CDR2 as YDEGEE. The V end was cut by 2 bases, the J end by 0 bases, with 21 bases between. The CDR3 sequence is CASSLGWREVLTSYNEQFF. DNA for the CDR3: TGTGCCAGCAGCTTAGGGTGGCGAGAAGTACTAACCTCCTACAATGAGCAGTTCTTC.

The chain links TRBV11-1 to TRBJ2-3, with 14 bases lining up with TRBD2. This CDR3 spans 18 amino acids. Germline V gives CDR1 SGHAT, CDR2 FQDESV (reference sequence). Trimming removed 1 base from V and 0 bases from J; junction bases left unmatched: 3. The CDR3 region has the DNA TGTGCCAGCAGCTTAGGTAGGACTAGCGGGGGGAGCACAGATACGCAGTATTTT. It codes for CASSLGRTSGGSTDTQYF.

Comment on this clone: Additional DNA sequences in this sample encode the identical CDR3. The chain has TRBV5-1 and TRBJ1-6; 7 positions agree with TRBD1. The CDR3 contains 15 residues. V lost 3 bases, J lost 5 bases, and 5 bases stayed unmatched. Looked up from germline, CDR1 is SGHRS and CDR2 is YFSETQ. The CDR3 loop is CASSSGTANNSPLHF. The CDR3 nucleotides read TGCGCCAGCAGCTCCGGGACAGCGAATAATTCACCCCTCCACTTT.

Details on this clone: The junction departs from germline at one end; a sequencing error may be responsible. Other nucleotide sequences from this sample produce the same CDR3. The chain carries TRBV7-8 and TRBJ2-5, with 9 bases matching TRBD2. This CDR3 comprises 14 residues. Looked up from germline, CDR1 is SGHVS and CDR2 is FQNEAQ. In nucleotides, the CDR3 is TGTGCCAGCAGCCTAGCGGGGCAGGTGGAGACCCAGTACTTC. This translates into CASSLAGQVETQYF. The full variable domain, rest sourced from reference TRBV7-8 and TRBJ2-5, is GAGVSQSPRYKVAKRGQDVALRCDPISGHVSLFWYQQALGQGPEFLTYFQNEAQLDKSGLPSDRFFAERPEGSVSTLKIQRTQQEDSAVYLCASSLAGQVETQYFGPGTRLLVL.

Worth noting for this clone: At one end the junction does not follow the germline gene, possibly because of a read error. The gene calls are TRBV2 and TRBJ2-5, with D possibly matching TRBD1 (5 bases). Germline V gene data show CDR1 as SNHLY and CDR2 as FYNNEI. This CDR3 spans 11 amino acids. Written as DNA, the CDR3 is TGTGCCAGCAGTGAGGCAGCAGGGATTAACTTC. Translated: CASSEAAGINF.

Of note for this clone: The identical CDR3 is also encoded by other nucleotide sequences in the sample. The chain carries TRBV18 and TRBJ2-6; 9 bases are shared with TRBD1. CDR3 size: 17 residues. CDR1 KGHSH and CDR2 LQKENI come from the germline V gene. V gave up 2 bases and J gave up 0 bases; unmatched junction bases: 2. The chain's CDR3 is CASSPGTGSSGANVLTF. As DNA, the CDR3 is TGTGCCAGCTCACCAGGGACAGGGTCCTCTGGGGCCAACGTCCTGACTTTC. Full variable domain (rest looked up from reference TRBV18 and TRBJ2-6): NAGVMQNPRHLVRRRGQEARLRCSPMKGHSHVYWYRQLPEEGLKFMVYLQKENIIDESGMPKERFSAEFPKEGPSILRIQQVVRGDSAAYFCASSPGTGSSGANVLTFGAGSRLTVL.

CDR3 sequence (DNA): TGCGCCAGCAGCTTGGGGCTAGTTGAGCAGTTCTTC. The encoded protein is CASSLGLVEQFF. The chain is built from TRBV5-1 and TRBJ2-1; D not certain. This CDR3 is 12 amino acids long. Trimming stripped 0 bases from V and 9 bases from J, with 7 bases between. Germline loops: CDR1 SGHRS, CDR2 YFSETQ.

J is TRBJ1-2 and V is TRBV20-1; no reliable D call. The CDR3 is 11 residues long. Germline CDR1 and CDR2: DFQATT and SNEGSKA (reference sequence). Trimming took off 4 bases at V and 8 bases at J, with 11 bases between the two ends. The CDR3 coding sequence is TGCAGTGCTATCCAGATCGTGGGCTACACCTTC. Translating it yields CSAIQIVGYTF.

J is TRBJ2-7 and V is TRBV5-1; TRBD1 matches 7 bases. Germline-derived CDR1 and CDR2 are SGHRS and YFSETQ. The CDR3 runs to 15 residues. J was trimmed by 2 bases and V by 4 bases; bases with no gene match: 9. DNA of the CDR3: TGCGCCAGCAGCCTGGACGGGACAGCGGCCTACGAGCAGTACTTC. Its translation is CASSLDGTAAYEQYF.